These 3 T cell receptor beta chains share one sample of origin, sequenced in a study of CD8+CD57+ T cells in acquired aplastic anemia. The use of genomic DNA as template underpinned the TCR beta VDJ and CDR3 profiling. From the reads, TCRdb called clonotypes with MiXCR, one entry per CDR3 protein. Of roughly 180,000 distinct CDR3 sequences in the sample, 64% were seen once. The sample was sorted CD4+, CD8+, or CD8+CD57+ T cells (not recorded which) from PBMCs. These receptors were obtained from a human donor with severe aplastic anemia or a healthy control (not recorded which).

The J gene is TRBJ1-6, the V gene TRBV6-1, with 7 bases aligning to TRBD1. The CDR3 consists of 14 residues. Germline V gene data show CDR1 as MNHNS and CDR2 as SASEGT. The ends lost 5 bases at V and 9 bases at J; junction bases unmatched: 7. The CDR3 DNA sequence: TGTGCCAGCAGTTACTCCGGGACAGCTTCACCCCTCCACTTT. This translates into CASSYSGTASPLHF.

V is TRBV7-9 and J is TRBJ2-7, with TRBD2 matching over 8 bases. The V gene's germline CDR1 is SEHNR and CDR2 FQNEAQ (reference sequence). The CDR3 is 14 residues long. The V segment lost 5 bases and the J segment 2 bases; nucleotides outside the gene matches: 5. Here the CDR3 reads CASSPPGGPYEQYF. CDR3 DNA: TGTGCCAGCAGCCCTCCGGGGGGGCCCTACGAGCAGTACTTC.

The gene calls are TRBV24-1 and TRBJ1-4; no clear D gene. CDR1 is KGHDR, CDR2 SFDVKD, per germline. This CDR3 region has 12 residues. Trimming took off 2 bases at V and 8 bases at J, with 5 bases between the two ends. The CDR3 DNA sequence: TGTGCCACCAGTGATTCAGAAGAAAAACTGTTTTTT. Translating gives CATSDSEEKLFF.